What follows is one TCR beta chain and its context. Its antigen is as yet unknown. The assay was immunoSEQ multiplex PCR, and TCRdb's table has in-frame clones only and misses some. The repertoire has some 90,000 clones, approximately 90% of them found once; the top ten carry about 14%. This specimen belongs to a study of T cell responses to AZD1222 COVID-19 vaccine. General study results and limits: Repertoires were obtained solely post-peak T cell response.

With 3 bases clipped from V and 2 bases from J, the junction kept 0 bases outside the gene matches. The germline CDR1 and CDR2 sequences are SEHNR and FQNEAQ (reference sequence). CDR3 size: 14 residues. The chain carries TRBV7-9 and TRBJ2-7; TRBD1 aligns across 11 bases. This clonotype was obtained from an adult in good health. The specimen comprised peripheral blood, sampled on day 0 of AZD1222 vaccination. The CDR3 loop reads CASSLGQGAYEQYF. CDR3 sequence (DNA): TGTGCCAGCAGCTTGGGACAGGGGGCCTACGAGCAGTACTTC.